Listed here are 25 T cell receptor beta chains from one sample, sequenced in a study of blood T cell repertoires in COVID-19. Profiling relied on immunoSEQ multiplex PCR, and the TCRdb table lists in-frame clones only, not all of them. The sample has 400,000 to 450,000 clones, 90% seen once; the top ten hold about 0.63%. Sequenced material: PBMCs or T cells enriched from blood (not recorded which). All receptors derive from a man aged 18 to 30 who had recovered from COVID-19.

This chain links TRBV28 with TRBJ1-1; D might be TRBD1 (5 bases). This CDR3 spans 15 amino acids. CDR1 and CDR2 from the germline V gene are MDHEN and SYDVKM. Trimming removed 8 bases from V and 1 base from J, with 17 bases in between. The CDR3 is CASYPRRGKNTEAFF. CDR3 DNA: TGTGCCAGCTACCCTCGGCGGGGGAAGAACACTGAAGCTTTCTTT.

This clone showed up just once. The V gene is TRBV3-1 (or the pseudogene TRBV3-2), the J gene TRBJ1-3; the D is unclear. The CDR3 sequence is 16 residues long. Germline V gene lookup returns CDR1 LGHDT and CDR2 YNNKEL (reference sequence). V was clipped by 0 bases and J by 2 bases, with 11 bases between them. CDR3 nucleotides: TGTGCCAGCAGCCAAGATCTGACAATTCCTGGAAACACCATATATTTT. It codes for CASSQDLTIPGNTIYF.

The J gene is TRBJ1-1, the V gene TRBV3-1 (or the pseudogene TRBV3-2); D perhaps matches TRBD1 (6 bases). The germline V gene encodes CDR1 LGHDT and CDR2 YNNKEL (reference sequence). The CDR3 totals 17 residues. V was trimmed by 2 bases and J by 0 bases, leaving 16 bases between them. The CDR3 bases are TGTGCCAGCAGCCAACACCTAGGGACATTGATGAACACTGAAGCTTTCTTT. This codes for CASSQHLGTLMNTEAFF.

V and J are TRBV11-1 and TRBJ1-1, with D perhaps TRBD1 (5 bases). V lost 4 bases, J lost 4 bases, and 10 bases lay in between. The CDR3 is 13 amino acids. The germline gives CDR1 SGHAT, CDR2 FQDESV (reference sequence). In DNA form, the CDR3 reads TGTGCCAGCAGCTATCAGGGTGGCACTGAAGCTTTCTTT. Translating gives CASSYQGGTEAFF.

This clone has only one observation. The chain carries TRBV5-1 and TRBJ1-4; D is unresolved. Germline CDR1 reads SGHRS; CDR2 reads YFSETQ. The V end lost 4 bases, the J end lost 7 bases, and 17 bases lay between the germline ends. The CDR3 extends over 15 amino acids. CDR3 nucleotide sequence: TGCGCCAGCAGCCGGCTGGAGGGAAATAGTGAAAAACTGTTTTTT. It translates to CASSRLEGNSEKLFF. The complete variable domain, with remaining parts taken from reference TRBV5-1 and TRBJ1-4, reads KAGVTQTPRYLIKTRGQQVTLSCSPISGHRSVSWYQQTPGQGLQFLFEYFSETQRNKGNFPGRFSGRQFSNSRSEMNVSTLELGDSALYLCASSRLEGNSEKLFFGSGTQLSVL.

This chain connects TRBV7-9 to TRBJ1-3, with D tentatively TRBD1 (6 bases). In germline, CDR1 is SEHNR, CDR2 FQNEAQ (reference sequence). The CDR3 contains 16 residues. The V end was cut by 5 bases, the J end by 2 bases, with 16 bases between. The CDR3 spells CASSHDPGAAGNTIYF. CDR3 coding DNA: TGTGCCAGCAGCCATGACCCAGGGGCCGCTGGAAACACCATATATTTT.

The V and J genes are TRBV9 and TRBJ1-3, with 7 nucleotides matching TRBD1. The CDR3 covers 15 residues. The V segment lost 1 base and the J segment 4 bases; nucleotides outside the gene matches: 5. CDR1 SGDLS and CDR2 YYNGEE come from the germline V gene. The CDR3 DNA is TGTGCCAGCAGCGTACTCTCGGGACAGGGAAACACCATATATTTT. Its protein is CASSVLSGQGNTIYF.

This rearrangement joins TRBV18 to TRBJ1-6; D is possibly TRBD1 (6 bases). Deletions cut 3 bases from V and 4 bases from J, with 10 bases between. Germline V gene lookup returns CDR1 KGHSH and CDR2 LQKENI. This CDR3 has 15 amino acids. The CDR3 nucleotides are TGTGCCAGCTCACCCCGGGACATGTATAATTCACCCCTCCACTTT. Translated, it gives CASSPRDMYNSPLHF.

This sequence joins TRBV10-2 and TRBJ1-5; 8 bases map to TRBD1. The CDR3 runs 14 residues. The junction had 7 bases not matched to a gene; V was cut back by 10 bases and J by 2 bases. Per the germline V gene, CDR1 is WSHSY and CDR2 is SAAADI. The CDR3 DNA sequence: TGCGCCACCACCCAGGGGGCGGGCAATCAGCCCCAGCATTTT. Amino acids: CATTQGAGNQPQHF.

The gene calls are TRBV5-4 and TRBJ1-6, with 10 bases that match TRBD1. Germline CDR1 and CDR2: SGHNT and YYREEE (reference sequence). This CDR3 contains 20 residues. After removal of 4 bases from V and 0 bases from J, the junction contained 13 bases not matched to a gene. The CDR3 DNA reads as TGTGCCAGCAGCGGGTCTCCGGGACAGGGGCCGAGCTCCTATAATTCACCCCTCCACTTT. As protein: CASSGSPGQGPSSYNSPLHF. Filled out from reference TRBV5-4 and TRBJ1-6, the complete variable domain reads ETGVTQSPTHLIKTRGQQVTLRCSSQSGHNTVSWYQQALGQGPQFIFQYYREEENGRGNFPPRFSGLQFPNYSSELNVNALELDDSALYLCASSGSPGQGPSSYNSPLHFGNGTRLTVT.

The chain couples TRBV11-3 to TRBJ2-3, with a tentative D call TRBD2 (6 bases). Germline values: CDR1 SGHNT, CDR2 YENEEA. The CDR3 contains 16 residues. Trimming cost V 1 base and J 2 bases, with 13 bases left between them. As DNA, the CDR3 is TGTGCCAGCAGCTTAGCCCGGACGGACTACACAGATACGCAGTATTTT. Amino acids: CASSLARTDYTDTQYF.

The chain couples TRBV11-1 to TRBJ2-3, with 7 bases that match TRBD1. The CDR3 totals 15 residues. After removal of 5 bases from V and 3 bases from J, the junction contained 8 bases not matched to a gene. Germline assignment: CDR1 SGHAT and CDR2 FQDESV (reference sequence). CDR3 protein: CASSPDGTATDTQYF. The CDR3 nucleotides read TGTGCCAGCAGCCCGGACGGGACAGCGACAGATACGCAGTATTTT.

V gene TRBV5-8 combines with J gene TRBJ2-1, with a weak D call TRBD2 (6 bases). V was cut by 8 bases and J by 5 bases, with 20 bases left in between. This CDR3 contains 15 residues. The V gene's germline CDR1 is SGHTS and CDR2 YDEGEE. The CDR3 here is CARALGMTRHNEQFF. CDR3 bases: TGTGCCAGAGCCCTCGGAATGACTAGACACAATGAGCAGTTCTTC.

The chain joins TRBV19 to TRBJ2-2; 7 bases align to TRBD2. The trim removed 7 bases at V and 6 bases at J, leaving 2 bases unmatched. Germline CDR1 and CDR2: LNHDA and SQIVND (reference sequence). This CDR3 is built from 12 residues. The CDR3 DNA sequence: TGTGCCAGTACTAGCGGTGCCGGGGAGCTGTTTTTT. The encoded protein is CASTSGAGELFF.

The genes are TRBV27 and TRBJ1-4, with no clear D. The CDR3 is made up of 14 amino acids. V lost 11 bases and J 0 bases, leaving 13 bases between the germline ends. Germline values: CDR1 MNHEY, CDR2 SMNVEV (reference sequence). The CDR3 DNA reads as TGTGCCTCACGCCACGGGGCAACTAATGAAAAACTGTTTTTT. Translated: CASRHGATNEKLFF.

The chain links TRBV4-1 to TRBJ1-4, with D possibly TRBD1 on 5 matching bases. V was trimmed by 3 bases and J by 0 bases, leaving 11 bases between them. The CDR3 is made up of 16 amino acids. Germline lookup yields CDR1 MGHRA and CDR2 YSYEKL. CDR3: CASSQEGVATNEKLFF. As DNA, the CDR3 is TGCGCCAGCAGCCAGGAAGGGGTTGCAACTAATGAAAAACTGTTTTTT.

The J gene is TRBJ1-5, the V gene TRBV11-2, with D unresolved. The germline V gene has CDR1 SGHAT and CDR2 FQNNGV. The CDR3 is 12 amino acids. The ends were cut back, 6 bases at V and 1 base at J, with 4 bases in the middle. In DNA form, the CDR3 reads TGTGCCAGCAGACAAAGCAATCAGCCCCAGCATTTT. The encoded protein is CASRQSNQPQHF.

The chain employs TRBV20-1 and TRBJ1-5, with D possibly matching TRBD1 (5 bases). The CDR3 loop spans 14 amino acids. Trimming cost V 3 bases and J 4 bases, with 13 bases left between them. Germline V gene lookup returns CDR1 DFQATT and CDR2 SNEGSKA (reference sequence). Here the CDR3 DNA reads TGCAGTGCTAGTAGCGGGACGGGTAATCAGCCCCAGCATTTT. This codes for CSASSGTGNQPQHF.

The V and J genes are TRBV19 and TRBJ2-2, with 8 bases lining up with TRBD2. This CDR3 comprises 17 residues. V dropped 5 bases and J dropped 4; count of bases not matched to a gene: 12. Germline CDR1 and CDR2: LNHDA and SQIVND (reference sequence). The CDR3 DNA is TGTGCCAGTAGTCCATCCCTTAGCGGGACTGGCACCGGGGAGCTGTTTTTT. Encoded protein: CASSPSLSGTGTGELFF.

This chain's CDR3 is CASSLDPGSYNSPLHF. CDR3 nucleotide sequence: TGTGCCAGCAGCTTAGATCCGGGCTCCTATAATTCACCCCTCCACTTT. The rearrangement links TRBV7-8 to TRBJ1-6; no definite D call. The CDR3 covers 16 residues. Germline lookup yields CDR1 SGHVS and CDR2 FQNEAQ. The V end was cut by 1 base, the J end by 0 bases, with 7 bases between.

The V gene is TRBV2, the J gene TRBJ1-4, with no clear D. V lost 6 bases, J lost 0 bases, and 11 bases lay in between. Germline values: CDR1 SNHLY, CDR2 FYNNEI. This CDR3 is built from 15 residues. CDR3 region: CASSPQPATNEKLFF. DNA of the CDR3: TGTGCCAGCAGCCCACAGCCGGCAACTAATGAAAAACTGTTTTTT.

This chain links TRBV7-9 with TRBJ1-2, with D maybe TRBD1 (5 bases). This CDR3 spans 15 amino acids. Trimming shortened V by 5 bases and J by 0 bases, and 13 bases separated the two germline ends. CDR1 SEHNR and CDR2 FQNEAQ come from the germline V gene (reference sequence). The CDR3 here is CASSKSRQSNYGYTF. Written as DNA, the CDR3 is TGTGCCAGCAGCAAGTCAAGACAGTCTAACTATGGCTACACCTTC.

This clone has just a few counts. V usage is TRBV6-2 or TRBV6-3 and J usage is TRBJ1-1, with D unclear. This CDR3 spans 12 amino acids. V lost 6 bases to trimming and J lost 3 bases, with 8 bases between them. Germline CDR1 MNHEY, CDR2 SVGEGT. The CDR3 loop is CASSIGDTEAFF. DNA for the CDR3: TGTGCCAGCAGCATTGGAGACACTGAAGCTTTCTTT.

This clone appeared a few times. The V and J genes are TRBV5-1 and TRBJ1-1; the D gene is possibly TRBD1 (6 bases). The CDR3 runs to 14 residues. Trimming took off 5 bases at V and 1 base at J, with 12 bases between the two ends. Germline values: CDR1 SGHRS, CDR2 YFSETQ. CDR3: CASSLTGQNTEAFF. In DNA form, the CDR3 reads TGCGCCAGCAGTTTGACAGGACAGAACACTGAAGCTTTCTTT. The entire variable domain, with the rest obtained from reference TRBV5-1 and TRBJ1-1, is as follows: KAGVTQTPRYLIKTRGQQVTLSCSPISGHRSVSWYQQTPGQGLQFLFEYFSETQRNKGNFPGRFSGRQFSNSRSEMNVSTLELGDSALYLCASSLTGQNTEAFFGQGTRLTVV.

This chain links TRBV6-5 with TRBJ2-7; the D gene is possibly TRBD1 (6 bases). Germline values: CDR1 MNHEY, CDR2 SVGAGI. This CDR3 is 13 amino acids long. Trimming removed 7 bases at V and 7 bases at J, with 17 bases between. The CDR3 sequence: CASKLGLGTEQYF. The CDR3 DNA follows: TGTGCCAGCAAGCTTGGCCTGGGGACAGAGCAGTACTTC.